This T cell receptor (beta chain) was captured by sequencing in a study of T cell responses to AZD1222 COVID-19 vaccine. Repertoires were generated with immunoSEQ multiplex PCR, while TCRdb's copy carries only in-frame clones and drops some. The top ten hold 6.5% to 10% of the sample, which has roughly 99,000 clones, roughly 90% seen once. Per the germline V gene, CDR1 is LNHNV and CDR2 is YYDKDF (reference sequence). The CDR3 spans 14 residues. Trimming removed 1 base at V and 6 bases at J, with 12 bases between. The chain links TRBV15 to TRBJ1-1; D may be TRBD1 (5 bases). Sequencing was performed on peripheral blood, taken 28 days after the second AZD1222 dose. The TCR was taken from an adult who received the AZD1222 COVID-19 vaccine. In nucleotides, the CDR3 is TGTGCCACCAGCAGAGCAGGGACGGACGCTGAAGCTTTCTTT. This sequence encodes CATSRAGTDAEAFF.